This T cell receptor (beta chain) was captured by sequencing in a study of T cell responses to AZD1222 COVID-19 vaccine. V gave up 1 base and J gave up 0 bases, with 10 bases separating them. This CDR3 contains 16 residues. Germline V gene lookup returns CDR1 LGHNA and CDR2 YNFKEQ. Details on this clone: What it binds is not known.

The study, taken as a whole, reports: Following two doses of AZD1222, Spike-specific TCR breadth and depth rose. Females made up more of the donors, who were largely white British, and clonal diversity may have come out too low. A reported finding is that nearly half of spike-specific TCRs target unmutated variant regions. There were vaccine-associated CD4 TCRs across spike, dominant at 160-218 and 743-854.

Libraries were prepared by immunoSEQ multiplex PCR; TCRdb keeps only in-frame clonotypes and omits some of them. The sample comprises more than 95,000 clones, around 92% of which are singletons, and approximately 4.2% rests with the top ten. The chain uses TRBV4-2 and TRBJ1-3; D is uncertain. The input for sequencing was peripheral blood, taken on day 0 of AZD1222 vaccination. The receptor was derived from an adult in good health. This CDR3 is CASSQGTGDSGNTIYF. CDR3 nucleotides: TGTGCCAGCAGCCAAGGTACCGGGGACTCTGGAAACACCATATATTTT.